The 22 T cell receptor beta chains in this list originate from one sample, sequenced in a study of lung T cells in sarcoidosis with Löfgren's syndrome. TCRdb fed the reads into MiXCR, producing one record per CDR3 protein. This table holds about 400 distinct CDR3 sequences, 24% found once. The sample comprised CD4+ T cells from bronchoalveolar lavage. The source is a human donor with sarcoidosis (Löfgren's syndrome or another form), or a control subject (not recorded which).

This clonotype counts as hyperexpanded. The chain is built from TRBV20-1 and TRBJ1-5; no firm D call. Germline values: CDR1 DFQATT, CDR2 SNEGSKA (reference sequence). V dropped 2 bases and J dropped 6 bases, with 14 bases sitting between them. CDR3 size: 14 residues. The CDR3 DNA sequence: TGCAGTGCTAGACCAACAATTGAAGGTCAGCCCCAGCATTTT. As protein: CSARPTIEGQPQHF.

In the case of this clonotype: Its ends do not fully match the called genes, so a read error is possible. The V and J genes are TRBV18 and TRBJ2-1; 10 bases line up with TRBD2. CDR1 is KGHSH, CDR2 LQKENI, per germline. The CDR3 runs to 21 residues. CDR3 amino acids: CASSPPTGLASGSGSYKEQFF. CDR3 coding DNA: TGTGCCAGCTCGCCCCCGACGGGACTAGCGAGCGGCTCCGGCTCCTACAAAGAGCAGTTCTTC. The variable domain in full, with the rest retrieved from reference TRBV18 and TRBJ2-1, is NAGVMQNPRHLVRRRGQEARLRCSPMKGHSHVYWYRQLPEEGLKFMVYLQKENIIDESGMPKERFSAEFPKEGPSILRIQQVVRGDSAAYFCASSPPTGLASGSGSYKEQFFGPGTRLTVL.

Points on this clonotype: This likely comes from a read error, as the CDR3 has no conserved phenylalanine or tryptophan at its end. This rearrangement joins TRBV3-1 to TRBJ2-3; D remains unclear. Germline V lookup: CDR1 LGHDT, CDR2 YNNKEL (reference sequence). The CDR3 is made up of 13 amino acids. The CDR3 DNA reads TGTGCCGGCAGCCAAACACGTGGGGATACGCAGTATTAT. Translation: CAGSQTRGDTQYY.

By frequency in the sample, this clonotype is large. The chain carries TRBV5-1 and TRBJ1-1; 8 bases are a match to TRBD1. Looked up from germline, CDR1 is SGHRS and CDR2 is YFSETQ. The V gene end was trimmed by 2 bases and the J gene end by 8 bases; junction bases not matched to a gene: 2. CDR3 size: 12 residues. CDR3 loop: CASSLQGVEAFF. The CDR3 bases are TGCGCCAGCAGCTTACAGGGGGTCGAAGCTTTCTTT.

Comment on this clonotype: Its ends do not fully match the called genes, so a read error is possible. The chain carries TRBV12-3 or TRBV12-4 and TRBJ1-2, with D perhaps TRBD1 (5 bases). The CDR3 sequence is 16 residues long. Here the CDR3 DNA reads TGTGCCGGCAGTTTATACGACAGAGTTACTAACTATTGCTACACCTTC. Residues: CAGSLYDRVTNYCYTF.

By its share, this clonotype is large. The rearrangement joins TRBV20-1 to TRBJ2-7; TRBD1 or TRBD2 may be the D gene (6 bases each). Trimming pared 0 bases from V and 7 bases from J, leaving 16 bases between. From germline, CDR1 is DFQATT and CDR2 SNEGSKA (reference sequence). The CDR3 runs 14 residues. The CDR3: CSARDQGGTREQYF. CDR3 in DNA: TGCAGTGCTAGAGATCAGGGCGGGACACGGGAGCAGTACTTC.

A word on this clonotype: At one end the junction does not follow the germline gene, possibly because of a read error. CDR3 coding DNA: TGTGCCAGCAGCTTATCCACGAACACTGAATCTTTCTTC. Its protein product is CASSLSTNTESFF. This chain connects TRBV7-3 to TRBJ1-1; no reliable D call. CDR3 size: 13 residues. The germline V gene has CDR1 SGHTA and CDR2 FQGTGA.

Sample share makes this clonotype large. The chain is built from TRBV7-2 and TRBJ2-1; D perhaps matches TRBD2 (7 bases). Trimming removed 6 bases at V and 9 bases at J, with 15 bases between. From germline, CDR1 is SGHTA and CDR2 FQGNSA. This CDR3 is built from 13 residues. The CDR3 DNA follows: TGTGCCAGCAGGGGGGGGACATGGAGTGAGCAGTTCTTC. Amino acids: CASRGGTWSEQFF.

V is TRBV10-3 and J is TRBJ2-7; 10 nucleotides line up with TRBD1. Germline CDR1 and CDR2: ENHRY and SYGVKD. The CDR3 runs 13 residues. Trimming cost V 9 bases and J 3 bases; bases outside gene matches: 5. Here the CDR3 reads CAMGGDRGYEQYF. As DNA, the CDR3 is TGTGCCATGGGGGGGGACAGGGGCTACGAGCAGTACTTC.

The sample holds one count of this clonotype. One junction end disagrees with the germline gene, perhaps due to a read error. This chain's CDR3 is CAGSLTGGELNTEAFF. The CDR3 DNA follows: TGTGCCGGCAGTCTGACCGGGGGCGAGCTGAACACTGAAGCTTTCTTT. This chain joins TRBV12-3 or TRBV12-4 and TRBJ1-1; possibly TRBD1 for D (6 bases). CDR3 length: 16 amino acids.

By frequency in the sample, this clonotype is hyperexpanded. In DNA, the CDR3 is TGCGCCAGCAGCCTAAAGATCCCCGGGACGGATAGCAATCAGCCCCAGCATTTT. It specifies CASSLKIPGTDSNQPQHF. The genes are TRBV4-1 and TRBJ1-5, with D perhaps matching TRBD1 (5 bases). The germline V gene has CDR1 MGHRA and CDR2 YSYEKL. V lost 4 bases and J lost 0, with 19 bases in between. This CDR3 spans 18 amino acids.

By share of the sample, this clonotype is large. This sequence joins TRBV20-1 and TRBJ2-7; D gene uncertain. Trimming shortened V by 0 bases and J by 6 bases, and 21 bases separated the two germline ends. The germline CDR1 and CDR2 sequences are DFQATT and SNEGSKA (reference sequence). This CDR3 comprises 16 residues. CDR3 nucleotides: TGCAGTGCTAGAGATCAAATGGCAGTAGGTCTCGGCGAGCAGTACTTC. This encodes CSARDQMAVGLGEQYF.

In this sample, this clonotype is large (0.1 to 1%). V usage is TRBV29-1 and J usage is TRBJ1-1; tentative D call: TRBD1 (6 bases). CDR1 and CDR2 (germline): SQVTM, ANQGSEA. This CDR3 comprises 12 residues. V lost 4 bases, J lost 8 bases, and 14 bases lay in between. The CDR3 bases are TGCAGCGTTGGATCAGGGGCAGGGGAAGCTTTCTTT. It codes for CSVGSGAGEAFF.

As to this clonotype: A much larger clone differs by one base, so this may be a read error. The V call is TRBV12-5, the J call TRBJ1-2; D perhaps matches TRBD1 (5 bases). CDR3 length: 12 amino acids. Trimming took off 6 bases at V and 2 bases at J, with 7 bases between the two ends. Germline CDR1 reads LGHNT; CDR2 reads FRNRAP. CDR3 residues: CASGRGNYGYTF. CDR3 nucleotides: TGTGCTAGTGGCCGGGGCAACTATGGCTACACCTTC.

Of note for this clonotype: The junction departs from the called germline gene at one end, perhaps through a read error. This rearrangement joins TRBV10-3 to TRBJ1-2; possible D gene TRBD1, 5 bases. This CDR3 is built from 14 residues. Germline lookup yields CDR1 ENHRY and CDR2 SYGVKD. The CDR3 DNA reads TGTGCCGTCAGGGCCCCCCAAGGAACCCATGGCTATACCTTC. Encoded protein: CAVRAPQGTHGYTF.

By share, this clonotype ranks as large. The chain's CDR3 is CSARDRVTEAFF. The CDR3, as DNA: TGCAGTGCTCGCGACAGGGTGACTGAAGCTTTCTTT. The chain couples TRBV20-1 to TRBJ1-1; 7 positions match TRBD1. V gave up 5 bases and J gave up 5 bases; unmatched junction bases: 5. The CDR3 loop spans 12 amino acids. CDR1 is DFQATT, CDR2 SNEGSKA, per germline (reference sequence).

This clonotype is classed as large. The chain combines TRBV7-2 with TRBJ2-3; D is uncertain. V lost 2 bases, J lost 0 bases, and 12 bases lay in between. The CDR3 is 16 residues long. The germline V gene has CDR1 SGHTA and CDR2 FQGNSA. The CDR3, as DNA: TGTGCCAGCAGCTTAAGCCCGAGCTCCAGCACAGATACGCAGTATTTT. It is translated as CASSLSPSSSTDTQYF. Full variable domain (rest looked up from reference TRBV7-2 and TRBJ2-3): GAGVSQSPSNKVTEKGKDVELRCDPISGHTALYWYRQSLGQGLEFLIYFQGNSAPDKSGLPSDRFSAERTGGSVSTLTIQRTQQEDSAVYLCASSLSPSSSTDTQYFGPGTRLTVL.

By share of the sample, this clonotype is large (0.1 to 1%). The chain employs TRBV6-1 and TRBJ2-4; D gene unclear. The CDR3 length is 16 residues. The V and J ends lost 2 bases and 0 bases respectively, with 11 bases between them. CDR1 and CDR2 (germline): MNHNS, SASEGT. CDR3 coding DNA: TGTGCCAGCAGTGAAATCGTTTTCCTAGCCAAAAACATTCAGTACTTC. It encodes CASSEIVFLAKNIQYF.

By sample fraction, this clonotype is medium-sized. The J gene is TRBJ1-6, the V gene TRBV5-6, with TRBD1 identical over 11 bases. The germline CDR1 and CDR2 sequences are SGHDT and YYEEEE. This CDR3 has 17 residues. V gave up 4 bases and J gave up 2 bases; unmatched junction bases: 5. This chain's CDR3 is CASSEDRGLTYNSPLHF. The CDR3 coding sequence is TGTGCCAGCAGCGAGGACAGGGGGCTAACCTATAATTCACCCCTCCACTTT.

By proportion, this clonotype is large. The chain has TRBV7-9 and TRBJ1-1; no firm D call. The V gene's germline CDR1 is SEHNR and CDR2 FQNEAQ (reference sequence). V gave up 5 bases and J gave up 3 bases, with 7 bases separating them. The CDR3 has 12 residues. DNA of the CDR3: TGTGCCAGCAGCCCCGAGTACACTGAAGCTTTCTTT. Amino acids: CASSPEYTEAFF.

This clonotype ranks as medium-sized. This sequence joins TRBV2 and TRBJ1-5, with 7 bases that match TRBD1. Trimming removed 5 bases from V and 2 bases from J; junction bases left unmatched: 6. Germline loops: CDR1 SNHLY, CDR2 FYNNEI. This CDR3 comprises 15 residues. DNA for the CDR3: TGTGCCAGCAGTACCGACAGGGCTGGCAATCAGCCCCAGCATTTT. This encodes CASSTDRAGNQPQHF.

Relative to its sample, this clonotype is medium-sized. The chain is built from TRBV5-1 and TRBJ2-7; D uncertain. CDR1 is SGHRS and CDR2 is YFSETQ in the germline V gene. The CDR3 covers 14 residues. Trimming removed 0 bases at V and 2 bases at J, with 9 bases between. The CDR3: CASSLDVQTYEQYF. Here the CDR3 DNA reads TGCGCCAGCAGCTTGGATGTACAGACCTACGAGCAGTACTTC.